One sample yielded the 2 T cell receptor beta chains listed below, sequenced in a study of T cells after yellow fever vaccination. MiXCR was run by TCRdb on the 5' RACE reads, yielding one entry per CDR3 protein. The sample records just under 600,000 distinct CDR3 sequences, about 13% being singletons. The specimen comprised PBMCs, sampled on the day of the yellow fever booster vaccination. These TCRs come from a man aged 25-45 years who received the YFV17D yellow fever vaccine.

This clonotype was counted between two and nine times. The chain joins TRBV30 to TRBJ2-1; TRBD2 is a possible D gene (5 bases). This CDR3 region has 13 residues. V was trimmed by 2 bases and J by 5 bases, leaving 10 bases between them. Looked up from germline, CDR1 is GTSNPN and CDR2 is SVGIG (reference sequence). This chain's CDR3 is CAWSSGNDNEQFF. In DNA form, the CDR3 reads TGTGCCTGGAGTTCGGGAAATGACAATGAGCAGTTCTTC.

The sample holds a few counts of this clonotype. The chain is built from TRBV11-1 and TRBJ2-6; 7 bases line up with TRBD1. V lost 5 bases and J lost 0; bases outside the gene matches: 13. The CDR3 is 19 amino acids. CDR1 is SGHAT, CDR2 FQDESV, per germline (reference sequence). The CDR3 DNA follows: TGTGCCAGCAGCGAACGAGGACAGGTTGGATACTCTGGGGCCAACGTCCTGACTTTC. Its translation: CASSERGQVGYSGANVLTF.